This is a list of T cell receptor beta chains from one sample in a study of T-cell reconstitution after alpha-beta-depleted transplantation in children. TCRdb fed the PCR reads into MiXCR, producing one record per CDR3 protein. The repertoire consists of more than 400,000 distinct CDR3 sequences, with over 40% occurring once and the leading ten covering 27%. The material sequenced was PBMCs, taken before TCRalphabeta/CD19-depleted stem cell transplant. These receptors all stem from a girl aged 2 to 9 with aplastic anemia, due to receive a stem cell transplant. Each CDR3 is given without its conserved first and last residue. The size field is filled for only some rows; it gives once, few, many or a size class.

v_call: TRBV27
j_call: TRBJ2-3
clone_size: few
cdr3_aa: ASSPPEARGRAPDTQY

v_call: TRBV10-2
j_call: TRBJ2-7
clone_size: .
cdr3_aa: ASRTGMLGTYEQY

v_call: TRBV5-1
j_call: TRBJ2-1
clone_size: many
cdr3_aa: ASSFGQGTYNEQF

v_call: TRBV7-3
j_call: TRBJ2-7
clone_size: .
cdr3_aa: ASRGVAGAPNEQY

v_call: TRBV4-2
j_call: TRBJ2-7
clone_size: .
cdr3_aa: ASSQHVGLAGNEQY

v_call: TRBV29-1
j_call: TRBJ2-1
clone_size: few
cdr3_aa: SGETSGAGVTYNEQF

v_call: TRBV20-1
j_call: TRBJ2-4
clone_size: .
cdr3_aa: SVRQGVLAKNIQY

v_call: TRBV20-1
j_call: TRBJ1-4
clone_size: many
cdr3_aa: SAPGSHLTRNEKLF

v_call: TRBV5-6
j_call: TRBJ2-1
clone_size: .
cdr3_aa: ASISTGVSYNEQF

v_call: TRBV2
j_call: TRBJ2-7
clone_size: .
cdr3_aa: ASSPRTSMAYEQY

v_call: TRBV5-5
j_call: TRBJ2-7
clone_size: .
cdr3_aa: ASSPIAGAHFEQY

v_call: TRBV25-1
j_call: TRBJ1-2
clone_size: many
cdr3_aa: ASSEWALNYGYT

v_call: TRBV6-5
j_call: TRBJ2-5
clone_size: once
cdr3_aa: ASRLGWTDQETQY

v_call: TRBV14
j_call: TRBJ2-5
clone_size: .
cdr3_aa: ASSRATGETQY

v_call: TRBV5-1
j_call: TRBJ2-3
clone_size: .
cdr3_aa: ASSLRVSGRVDTDTQY

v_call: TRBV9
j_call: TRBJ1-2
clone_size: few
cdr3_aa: ASSVDGTGRRGYT

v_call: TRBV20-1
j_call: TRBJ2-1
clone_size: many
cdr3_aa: SAIPGQHEQF

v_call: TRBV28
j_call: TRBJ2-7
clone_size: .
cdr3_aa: ASSSTVRTYEQY